This passage covers 5 T cell receptor beta chains from one sample sequenced in a study of blood T cell repertoires in COVID-19 (dated by TCRdb to the early 2020s). Library method: the immunoSEQ multiplex PCR assay. This immuneACCESS table, as held by TCRdb, lists in-frame sequences with V and J called but not all clones. Of the missing ones, under half trace to an unresolved V gene in checked studies; the others have no known cause. This sample has roughly 440,000 clones in its table, and about 91% of those were observed once. The ten largest make up roughly 12% of the sample. Sequencing input: peripheral blood. These receptors were taken from a woman aged 45-59 years with COVID-19, enrolled during active disease.

This clone showed up just a few times. The chain recombines TRBV5-5 with TRBJ1-1; D remains unclear. The CDR3 has 15 amino acids. V lost 0 bases and J lost 3, with 12 bases in between. Germline V gives CDR1 SGHKS, CDR2 YYEKEE (reference sequence). CDR3 DNA: TGTGCCAGCAGCTTGGGTCCCCCGGGTTACACTGAAGCTTTCTTT. The encoded protein is CASSLGPPGYTEAFF. Based on the CDR3 plus reference TRBV5-5 and TRBJ1-1, the full variable domain is DAGVTQSPTHLIKTRGQQVTLRCSPISGHKSVSWYQQVLGQGPQFIFQYYEKEERGRGNFPDRFSARQFPNYSSELNVNALLLGDSALYLCASSLGPPGYTEAFFGQGTRLTVV.

The rearrangement uses TRBV2 and TRBJ1-1, with D perhaps TRBD1 (5 bases). V was shortened by 8 bases and J by 3 bases, with 16 bases between the two germline ends. The CDR3 covers 14 residues. Germline V gives CDR1 SNHLY, CDR2 FYNNEI. The CDR3 DNA reads TGTGCCAGCGCGAATGACCGGGGGGACACTGAAGCTTTCTTT. It is translated as CASANDRGDTEAFF.

The rearrangement uses TRBV2 and TRBJ1-1; 9 bases align to TRBD1. V lost 5 bases, J lost 3 bases, and 1 base stayed unmatched. The CDR3 covers 13 residues. Germline CDR1 SNHLY, CDR2 FYNNEI. The CDR3, as DNA: TGTGCCAGCAGTACAGGGGGCGACACTGAAGCTTTCTTT. Protein sequence: CASSTGGDTEAFF.

The chain uses TRBV14 and TRBJ2-5; no clear D gene. V was shortened by 5 bases and J by 1 base, with 5 bases between the two germline ends. In germline, CDR1 is SGHDN, CDR2 FVKESK. The CDR3 runs 12 residues. The CDR3 nucleotides read TGTGCCAGCAGCTTCTTCCAAGAGACCCAGTACTTC. Its protein product is CASSFFQETQYF.

This clone appeared once. The V gene is TRBV5-1, the J gene TRBJ2-1; 8 bases map to TRBD2. Looked up from germline, CDR1 is SGHRS and CDR2 is YFSETQ. This CDR3 has 15 amino acids. The J segment lost 4 bases and the V segment lost 0 bases, leaving 3 bases of the junction unmatched. This CDR3 reads CASSLEGLGYNEQFF. Here the CDR3 DNA reads TGCGCCAGCAGCTTGGAGGGACTAGGATACAATGAGCAGTTCTTC.